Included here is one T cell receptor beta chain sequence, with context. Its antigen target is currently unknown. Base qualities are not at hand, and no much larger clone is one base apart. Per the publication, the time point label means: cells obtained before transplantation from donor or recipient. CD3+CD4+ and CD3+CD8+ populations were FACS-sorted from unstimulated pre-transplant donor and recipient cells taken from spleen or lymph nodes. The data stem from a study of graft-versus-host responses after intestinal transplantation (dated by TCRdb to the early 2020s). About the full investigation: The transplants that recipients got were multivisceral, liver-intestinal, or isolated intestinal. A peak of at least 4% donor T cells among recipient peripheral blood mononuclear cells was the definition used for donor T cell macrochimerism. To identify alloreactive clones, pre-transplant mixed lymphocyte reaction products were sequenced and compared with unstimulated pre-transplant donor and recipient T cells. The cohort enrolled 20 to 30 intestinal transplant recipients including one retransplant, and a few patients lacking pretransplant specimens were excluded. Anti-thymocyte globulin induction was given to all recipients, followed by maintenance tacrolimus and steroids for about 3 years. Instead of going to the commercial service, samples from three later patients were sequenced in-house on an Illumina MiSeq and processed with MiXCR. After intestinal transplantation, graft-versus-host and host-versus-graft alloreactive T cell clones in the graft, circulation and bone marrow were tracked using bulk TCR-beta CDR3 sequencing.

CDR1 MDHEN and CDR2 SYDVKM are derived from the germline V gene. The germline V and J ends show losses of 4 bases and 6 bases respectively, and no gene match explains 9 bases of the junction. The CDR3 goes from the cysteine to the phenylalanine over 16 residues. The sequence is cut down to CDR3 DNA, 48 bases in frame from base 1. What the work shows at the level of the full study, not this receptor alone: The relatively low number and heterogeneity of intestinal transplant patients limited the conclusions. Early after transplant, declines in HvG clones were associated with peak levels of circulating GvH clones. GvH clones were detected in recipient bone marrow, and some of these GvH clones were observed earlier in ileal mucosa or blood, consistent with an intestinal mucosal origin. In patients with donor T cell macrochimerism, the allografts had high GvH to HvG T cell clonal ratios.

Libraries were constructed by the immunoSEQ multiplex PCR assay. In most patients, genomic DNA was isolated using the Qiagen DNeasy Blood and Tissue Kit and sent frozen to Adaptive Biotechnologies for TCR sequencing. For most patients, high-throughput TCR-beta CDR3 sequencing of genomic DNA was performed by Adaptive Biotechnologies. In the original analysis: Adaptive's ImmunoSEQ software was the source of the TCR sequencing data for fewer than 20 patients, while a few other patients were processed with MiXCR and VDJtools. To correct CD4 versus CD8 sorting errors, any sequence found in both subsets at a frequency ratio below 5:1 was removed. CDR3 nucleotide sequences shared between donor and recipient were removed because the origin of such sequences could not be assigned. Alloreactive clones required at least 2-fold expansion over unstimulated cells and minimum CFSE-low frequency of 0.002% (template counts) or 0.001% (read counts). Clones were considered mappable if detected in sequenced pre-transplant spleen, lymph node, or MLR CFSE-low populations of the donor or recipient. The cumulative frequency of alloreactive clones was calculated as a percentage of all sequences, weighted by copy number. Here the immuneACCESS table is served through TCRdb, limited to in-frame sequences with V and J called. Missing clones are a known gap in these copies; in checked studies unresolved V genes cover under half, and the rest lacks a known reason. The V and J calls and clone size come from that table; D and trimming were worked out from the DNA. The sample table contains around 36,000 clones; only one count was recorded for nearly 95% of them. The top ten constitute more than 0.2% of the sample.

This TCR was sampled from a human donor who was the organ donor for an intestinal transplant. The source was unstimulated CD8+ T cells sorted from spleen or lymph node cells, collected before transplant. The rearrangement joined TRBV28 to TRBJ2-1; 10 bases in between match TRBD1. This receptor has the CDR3 CASSSLGQGPPNEQFF. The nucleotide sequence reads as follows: TGTGCCAGCAGTTCGCTGGGACAGGGGCCCCCCAATGAGCAGTTCTTC.